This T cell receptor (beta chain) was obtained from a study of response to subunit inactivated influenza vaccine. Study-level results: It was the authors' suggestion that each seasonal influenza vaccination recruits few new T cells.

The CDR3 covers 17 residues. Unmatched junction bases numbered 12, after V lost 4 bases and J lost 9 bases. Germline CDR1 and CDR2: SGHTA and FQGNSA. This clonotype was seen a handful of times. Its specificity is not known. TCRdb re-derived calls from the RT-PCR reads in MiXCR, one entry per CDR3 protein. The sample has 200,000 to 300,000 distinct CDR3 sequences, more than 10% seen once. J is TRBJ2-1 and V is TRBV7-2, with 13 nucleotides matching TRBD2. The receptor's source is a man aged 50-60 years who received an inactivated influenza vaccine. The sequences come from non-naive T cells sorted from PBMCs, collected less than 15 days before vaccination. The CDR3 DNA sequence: TGTGCCAGCAGCTCAAGACTAGCGGGGGGCCTGGCGGGTGAGCAGTTCTTC. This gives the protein CASSSRLAGGLAGEQFF. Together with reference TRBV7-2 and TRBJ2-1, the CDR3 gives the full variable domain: GAGVSQSPSNKVTEKGKDVELRCDPISGHTALYWYRQSLGQGLEFLIYFQGNSAPDKSGLPSDRFSAERTGGSVSTLTIQRTQQEDSAVYLCASSSRLAGGLAGEQFFGPGTRLTVL.